These 31 T cell receptor beta chains came from one sample sequenced in a study of blood T cell repertoires in COVID-19 (dated by TCRdb to the early 2020s). Receptors were amplified or captured by the immunoSEQ multiplex PCR assay. This is the immuneACCESS table as TCRdb keeps it, with only in-frame sequences that have V and J called. A part of the clones is gone; compared with another copy, unresolved V genes explain less than half, and the rest is unexplained. For this sample there are about 200,000 clones; about 90% appear just once. 1.9% of the sample comes from the top ten. The sequenced sample was peripheral blood. These receptors came from a man aged 35-49 years with active or convalescent COVID-19.

This clone was seen more than once but under ten times. CDR3 residues: CASSQLGLSTNSPLHF. The CDR3 DNA reads TGTGCCAGCAGTCAGCTTGGGCTTTCTACTAATTCACCCCTCCACTTT. J is TRBJ1-6 and V is TRBV27; D gene uncertain. Germline CDR1 and CDR2: MNHEY and SMNVEV (reference sequence). The CDR3 has 16 residues. V was pared by 5 bases and J by 6 bases, with 17 bases between.

This clone was counted only a few times. V gene TRBV18 combines with J gene TRBJ1-5, with a weak D call TRBD1 (5 bases). The CDR3 extends over 14 amino acids. CDR1 is KGHSH and CDR2 is LQKENI in the germline V gene. V dropped 4 bases and J dropped 5 bases, with 12 bases sitting between them. The CDR3 loop reads CASSLWGRDQPQHF. The CDR3 DNA is TGTGCCAGCTCACTTTGGGGCCGTGATCAGCCCCAGCATTTT.

The chain has TRBV10-3 and TRBJ1-2; maybe TRBD1 (6 bases). V was pared by 2 bases and J by 4 bases, with 17 bases between. The germline gives CDR1 ENHRY, CDR2 SYGVKD. This CDR3 is built from 16 residues. CDR3 DNA sequence: TGTGCCATCAGTGAGGCCGGCAGGGGAGTTCCCTATGGCTACACCTTC. Translated: CAISEAGRGVPYGYTF.

The CDR3 region is CAWSFYPTSGSMGTNNEQFF. The CDR3 region has the DNA TGTGCCTGGAGTTTCTACCCCACTAGCGGGAGTATGGGTACTAACAATGAGCAGTTCTTC. V gene TRBV30 combines with J gene TRBJ2-1; 11 bases fit TRBD2. The V gene end was trimmed by 2 bases and the J gene end by 5 bases; junction bases not matched to a gene: 20. Germline V lookup: CDR1 GTSNPN, CDR2 SVGIG (reference sequence). This CDR3 contains 20 residues.

This chain connects TRBV30 to TRBJ1-3; perhaps TRBD1 as D (5 bases). V was cut by 2 bases and J by 0 bases, with 8 bases left in between. Germline V gene data show CDR1 as GTSNPN and CDR2 as SVGIG (reference sequence). The CDR3 extends over 14 amino acids. The CDR3 here is CAWSQGYSGNTIYF. CDR3 DNA: TGTGCCTGGAGTCAGGGATACTCTGGAAACACCATATATTTT.

This chain links TRBV6-6 with TRBJ1-6; D remains ambiguous. Germline V gene data show CDR1 as MNHNY and CDR2 as SVGAGI (reference sequence). The CDR3 has 12 residues. Trimming took off 4 bases at V and 9 bases at J, with 7 bases between the two ends. CDR3 in amino acids: CASSWRSSPLHF. The CDR3 DNA reads as TGTGCCAGCAGTTGGCGGTCTTCACCCCTCCACTTT.

The CDR3 here is CASSSRYQETQYF. In DNA, the CDR3 is TGTGCCAGCAGCTCCCGGTACCAAGAGACCCAGTACTTC. This chain uses TRBV9 with TRBJ2-5; D unclear. CDR3 length: 13 amino acids. Germline V gives CDR1 SGDLS, CDR2 YYNGEE. V lost 4 bases and J 0 bases, leaving 7 bases between the germline ends.

This chain joins TRBV29-1 and TRBJ2-7; 9 nucleotides match TRBD1. The V gene end was trimmed by 7 bases and the J gene end by 4 bases; junction bases not matched to a gene: 14. The CDR3 totals 15 residues. Germline CDR1 SQVTM, CDR2 ANQGSEA. This chain's CDR3 is CSARNGQGIKYEQYF. CDR3 nucleotide sequence: TGCAGCGCCAGAAACGGACAGGGGATAAAGTACGAGCAGTACTTC.

J is TRBJ2-3 and V is TRBV3-1 (or the pseudogene TRBV3-2); weak D call: TRBD1 (5 bases). Germline values: CDR1 LGHDT, CDR2 YNNKEL (reference sequence). The CDR3 has 16 amino acids. Trimming removed 4 bases at V and 2 bases at J, with 16 bases between. The CDR3 sequence: CASSPRVAVITDTQYF. In nucleotides, the CDR3 is TGTGCCAGCAGCCCCAGGGTGGCGGTGATCACAGATACGCAGTATTTT.

This chain links TRBV30 with TRBJ2-7, with 8 bases identical to TRBD2. The ends lost 2 bases at V and 0 bases at J; junction bases unmatched: 6. This CDR3 contains 15 residues. CDR1 is GTSNPN, CDR2 SVGIG, per germline (reference sequence). The CDR3 spells CAWSSRGAISYEQYF. The CDR3 region has the DNA TGTGCCTGGAGTTCGCGGGGGGCTATCTCCTACGAGCAGTACTTC.

This chain links TRBV6-5 with TRBJ2-3, with D possibly being TRBD2 (6 bases). CDR3 length: 14 amino acids. Germline V lookup: CDR1 MNHEY, CDR2 SVGAGI. V lost 4 bases to trimming and J lost 1 base, with 9 bases between them. Here the CDR3 reads CASSFRRGTDTQYF. CDR3 bases: TGTGCCAGCAGTTTTAGGAGGGGCACAGATACGCAGTATTTT.

The CDR3, as DNA: TGTGCCAGCAGTCCGGGGACAGGGGGCTTCTATGGCTACACCTTC. Protein sequence: CASSPGTGGFYGYTF. This chain connects TRBV7-9 to TRBJ1-2; 12 positions match TRBD1. V trimming: 6 bases; J trimming: 4 bases; junction bases outside the gene matches: 6. CDR1 is SEHNR and CDR2 is FQNEAQ in the germline V gene (reference sequence). There are 15 residues in the CDR3.

The chain has TRBV14 and TRBJ1-1; no clear D gene. This CDR3 has 13 amino acids. Germline lookup yields CDR1 SGHDN and CDR2 FVKESK. V was cut by 6 bases and J by 5 bases, with 13 bases left in between. The CDR3 loop is CASRPGEPTEAFF. The CDR3 region has the DNA TGTGCCAGCAGACCCGGGGAACCTACTGAAGCTTTCTTT.

The genes are TRBV9 and TRBJ2-1, with a weak D call TRBD1 (6 bases). The CDR3 is 18 amino acids. The germline gives CDR1 SGDLS, CDR2 YYNGEE. The germline V and J ends were trimmed by 0 bases and 4 bases, with 20 bases remaining between them. CDR3 amino acids: CASSVAGGGRGPYNEQFF. For the CDR3, the DNA is TGTGCCAGCAGCGTAGCTGGGGGTGGCAGGGGCCCATACAATGAGCAGTTCTTC. The complete variable domain, with remaining parts taken from reference TRBV9 and TRBJ2-1, reads DSGVTQTPKHLITATGQRVTLRCSPRSGDLSVYWYQQSLDQGLQFLIQYYNGEERAKGNILERFSAQQFPDLHSELNLSSLELGDSALYFCASSVAGGGRGPYNEQFFGPGTRLTVL.

The rearrangement links TRBV28 to TRBJ2-3; 7 bases match TRBD1. The V and J ends lost 3 bases and 5 bases, in that order; junction bases with no gene match: 11. The CDR3 covers 16 residues. Germline V lookup: CDR1 MDHEN, CDR2 SYDVKM. CDR3 sequence reads: CASSFPTGSAIDTQYF. The CDR3 DNA sequence: TGTGCCAGCAGTTTCCCGACAGGGTCGGCGATAGATACGCAGTATTTT.

Only a few counts were recorded for this clone. The chain carries TRBV2 and TRBJ1-2, with D maybe TRBD1 (6 bases). The V end was cut by 5 bases, the J end by 7 bases, with 17 bases between. The CDR3 has 14 residues. CDR1 SNHLY and CDR2 FYNNEI come from the germline V gene. The CDR3 DNA is TGTGCCAGCAGTCCCTTGACAGGACGTCTTGGCTACACCTTC. Amino acid sequence: CASSPLTGRLGYTF.

This sequence joins TRBV7-9 and TRBJ2-7; perhaps TRBD2 as D (6 bases). Looked up from germline, CDR1 is SEHNR and CDR2 is FQNEAQ (reference sequence). Trimming removed 5 bases at V and 1 base at J, with 12 bases between. The CDR3 totals 14 residues. CDR3 loop: CASSVSGQSYEQYF. In nucleotides, the CDR3 is TGTGCCAGCAGCGTTAGCGGTCAATCCTACGAGCAGTACTTC.

A single count supports this clone. The chain uses TRBV5-1 and TRBJ1-1; D gene unclear. The V end was cut by 4 bases, the J end by 0 bases, with 10 bases between. Germline V gene sequence: CDR1 SGHRS, CDR2 YFSETQ. The CDR3 is 14 residues long. CDR3 coding DNA: TGCGCCAGCAGCATAACAGCTATGAACACTGAAGCTTTCTTT. Its translation is CASSITAMNTEAFF.

The V gene is TRBV28, the J gene TRBJ2-3; 12 bases match TRBD2. The germline V gene encodes CDR1 MDHEN and CDR2 SYDVKM. The junction had 5 bases not matched to a gene; V was cut back by 8 bases and J by 2 bases. This CDR3 has 15 residues. CDR3 loop: CASRLAGAPTDTQYF. Written as DNA, the CDR3 is TGTGCCAGCCGACTAGCGGGGGCCCCCACAGATACGCAGTATTTT.

Regarding this clone: Because the CDR3's place on the DNA is in doubt, the DNA is left out and the CDR3 is given as listed by TCRdb. J is TRBJ2-2 and V is TRBV7-6; the table calls TRBD2, which could not be checked here. The CDR3 adds up to 15 amino acids, both ends counted. The V gene's germline CDR1 is SGHVS and CDR2 FNYEAQ. CDR3 sequence reads: CASSFVGFGAGELFF.

This rearrangement joins TRBV11-2 to TRBJ1-5; TRBD1 matches at 10 bases. The J segment lost 6 bases and the V segment lost 4 bases, leaving 6 bases of the junction unmatched. The CDR3 covers 15 residues. CDR1 is SGHAT and CDR2 is FQNNGV in the germline V gene. The CDR3 loop is CASSSTGGSIQPQHF. The CDR3, as DNA: TGTGCCAGCAGCTCGACAGGGGGCTCAATTCAGCCCCAGCATTTT.

The chain recombines TRBV7-6 with TRBJ1-6; 10 bases fit TRBD1. This CDR3 spans 15 amino acids. Germline V lookup: CDR1 SGHVS, CDR2 FNYEAQ. V gave up 1 base and J gave up 10 bases; unmatched junction bases: 4. The CDR3 nucleotides read TGTGCCAGCAGCTTAGTGGGACAGGGGAGATCACCCCTCCACTTT. As protein: CASSLVGQGRSPLHF. Supplemented by reference TRBV7-6 and TRBJ1-6, the full variable domain reads GAGVSQSPRYKVTKRGQDVALRCDPISGHVSLYWYRQALGQGPEFLTYFNYEAQQDKSGLPNDRFSAERPEGSISTLTIQRTEQRDSAMYRCASSLVGQGRSPLHFGNGTRLTVT.

The chain uses TRBV5-1 and TRBJ2-1; 11 bases align to TRBD1. CDR1 and CDR2 from the germline V gene are SGHRS and YFSETQ. Trimming at V came to 3 bases and at J to 7 bases, leaving 6 bases not matched to a gene. The CDR3 covers 15 residues. CDR3 loop: CASSSRGTGGNEQFF. In DNA, the CDR3 is TGCGCCAGCAGCTCCCGGGGGACAGGGGGAAATGAGCAGTTCTTC.

This chain links TRBV28 with TRBJ1-6; 8 bases match TRBD1. J gave up 9 bases and V 4 bases, and 5 bases lay outside the gene matches. Germline V gives CDR1 MDHEN, CDR2 SYDVKM. The CDR3 loop spans 14 amino acids. Here the CDR3 reads CASSWGDRGSPLHF. The CDR3 DNA follows: TGTGCCAGCAGTTGGGGAGACAGGGGTTCACCCCTCCACTTT. Filled out from reference TRBV28 and TRBJ1-6, the complete variable domain reads DVKVTQSSRYLVKRTGEKVFLECVQDMDHENMFWYRQDPGLGLRLIYFSYDVKMKEKGDIPEGYSVSREKKERFSLILESASTNQTSMYLCASSWGDRGSPLHFGNGTRLTVT.

The chain couples TRBV5-5 to TRBJ2-3; TRBD2 agrees at 8 bases. V shed 0 bases and J 2 bases; nucleotides not matched to a gene: 8. The CDR3 covers 17 residues. Germline CDR1 SGHKS, CDR2 YYEKEE (reference sequence). The CDR3 loop is CASSLAGARGATDTQYF. CDR3 bases: TGTGCCAGCAGCTTGGCCGGGGCGCGGGGGGCCACAGATACGCAGTATTTT.

The V and J genes are TRBV5-1 and TRBJ1-2; TRBD1 is a possible D gene (6 bases). Germline V gives CDR1 SGHRS, CDR2 YFSETQ. This CDR3 is 15 amino acids long. V lost 0 bases to trimming and J lost 3 bases, with 12 bases between them. The CDR3 spells CASSLAPDSHYGYTF. In DNA, the CDR3 is TGCGCCAGCAGCTTGGCCCCGGACAGCCACTATGGCTACACCTTC.

The genes are TRBV7-9 and TRBJ2-7, with D perhaps TRBD2 (5 bases). The germline CDR1 and CDR2 sequences are SEHNR and FQNEAQ (reference sequence). Trimming cost V 3 bases and J 6 bases, with 12 bases left between them. There are 13 residues in the CDR3. The CDR3 spells CASSFRGVGEQYF. CDR3 nucleotide sequence: TGTGCCAGCAGCTTCCGGGGTGTGGGCGAGCAGTACTTC.

V and J are TRBV5-1 and TRBJ1-1; 7 bases align to TRBD1. The V gene's germline CDR1 is SGHRS and CDR2 YFSETQ. V trimming: 4 bases; J trimming: 4 bases; junction bases outside the gene matches: 7. The CDR3 totals 14 residues. The CDR3 region is CASSVAGQSTEAFF. The CDR3 coding sequence is TGCGCCAGCAGCGTGGCGGGACAGTCCACTGAAGCTTTCTTT.

The chain has TRBV24-1 and TRBJ2-1; 7 bases are shared with TRBD1. Germline V gene data show CDR1 as KGHDR and CDR2 as SFDVKD. The V gene end was trimmed by 3 bases and the J gene end by 4 bases; junction bases not matched to a gene: 2. This CDR3 region has 14 residues. The CDR3 sequence: CATSDSRGYNEQFF. The CDR3 DNA is TGTGCCACCAGTGATAGCAGGGGGTACAATGAGCAGTTCTTC.

The chain employs TRBV4-1 and TRBJ1-2; a weak D match, TRBD1 (5 bases). Between the trimmed V and J ends, which lost 1 base and 3 bases, there was a span of 18 bases. The length of the CDR3 is 17 residues. Germline values: CDR1 MGHRA, CDR2 YSYEKL. Written as DNA, the CDR3 is TGCGCCAGCAGCCAAGTCTCCCCCCAGGGAGGGGACTATGGCTACACCTTC. This gives the protein CASSQVSPQGGDYGYTF.

This clone appeared a single time. The chain uses TRBV25-1 and TRBJ2-7, with TRBD2 identical over 13 bases. The V gene end was trimmed by 3 bases and the J gene end by 2 bases; junction bases not matched to a gene: 1. This CDR3 has 15 amino acids. The germline V gene has CDR1 MGHDK and CDR2 SYGVNS. CDR3 sequence reads: CASSEGLAGPYEQYF. CDR3 bases: TGTGCCAGCAGTGAGGGACTAGCGGGGCCCTACGAGCAGTACTTC.